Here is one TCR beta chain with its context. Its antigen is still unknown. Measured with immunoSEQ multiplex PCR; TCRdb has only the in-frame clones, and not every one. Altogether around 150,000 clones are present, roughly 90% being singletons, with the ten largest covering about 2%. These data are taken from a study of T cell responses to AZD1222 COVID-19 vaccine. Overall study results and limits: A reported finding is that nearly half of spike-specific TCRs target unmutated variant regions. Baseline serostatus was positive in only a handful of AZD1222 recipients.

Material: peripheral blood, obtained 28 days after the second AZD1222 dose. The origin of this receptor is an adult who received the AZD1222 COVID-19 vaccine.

The CDR3 coding sequence is TGTGCCAGCAGCGTAGGTAGAGACCAGAAAGCCCAGCATTTT. Translated: CASSVGRDQKAQHF. The chain carries TRBV9 and TRBJ1-5; D remains unclear. The CDR3 extends over 14 amino acids. Germline CDR1 SGDLS, CDR2 YYNGEE. Trimming stripped 0 bases from V and 11 bases from J, with 15 bases between.